Detailed here is one T cell receptor (beta chain). Antigen specificity is unknown. V lost 3 bases and J 4 bases, leaving 15 bases between the germline ends. CDR1 and CDR2 (germline): SGHTA, FQGNSA. The CDR3 length is 15 residues. The data are from a study of T cell responses to AZD1222 COVID-19 vaccine. TCRdb's table, derived via immunoSEQ multiplex PCR, lists solely in-frame clones and lacks some. The sample includes 150,000 to 190,000 clones, 88% of them seen just once. Study-wide results and caveats: Within unmutated variant regions lay the reported targets of nearly half of spike-specific TCRs. Among AZD1222 vaccinees, only five or six were seropositive at baseline.

This sequence joins TRBV7-2 and TRBJ1-1, with TRBD1 as a possible D gene (6 bases). This TCR was sampled from an adult who had recovered from COVID-19. Sequenced material: peripheral blood, taken after recovery from COVID-19. For the CDR3, the DNA is TGTGCCAGCAGCTTGGGGGGCTCCGGGGGCACTGAAGCTTTCTTT. Amino acid sequence: CASSLGGSGGTEAFF. Using reference TRBV7-2 and TRBJ1-1 for the parts outside the CDR3, the full variable domain is GAGVSQSPSNKVTEKGKDVELRCDPISGHTALYWYRQSLGQGLEFLIYFQGNSAPDKSGLPSDRFSAERTGGSVSTLTIQRTQQEDSAVYLCASSLGGSGGTEAFFGQGTRLTVV.